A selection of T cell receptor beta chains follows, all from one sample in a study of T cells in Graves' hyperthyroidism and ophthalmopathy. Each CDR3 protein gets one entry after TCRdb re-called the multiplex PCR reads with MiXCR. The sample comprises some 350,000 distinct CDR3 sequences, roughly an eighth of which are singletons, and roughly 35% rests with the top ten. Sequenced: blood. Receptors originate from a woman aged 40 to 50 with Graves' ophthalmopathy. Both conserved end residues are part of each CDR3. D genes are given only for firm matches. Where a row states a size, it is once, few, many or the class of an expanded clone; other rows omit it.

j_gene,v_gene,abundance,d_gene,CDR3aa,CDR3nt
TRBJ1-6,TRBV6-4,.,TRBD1,CASRATGVYNSPLHF,TGTGCCAGCAGAGCAACAGGGGTTTATAATTCACCCCTCCACTTT
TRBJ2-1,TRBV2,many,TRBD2,CASSKTSGFDSGSYNEQFF,TGTGCCAGCAGCAAGACTAGCGGGTTTGACTCGGGCTCCTACAATGAGCAGTTCTTC
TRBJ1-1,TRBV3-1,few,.,CASSQVEGLSEAFF,TGTGCCAGCAGCCAAGTGGAGGGGTTGTCTGAAGCTTTCTTT
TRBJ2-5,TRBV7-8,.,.,CASSFGPEETQYF,TGTGCCAGCAGCTTCGGGCCAGAAGAGACCCAGTACTTC
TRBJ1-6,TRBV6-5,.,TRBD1,CASSYTTGSNSPLHF,TGTGCCAGCAGTTACACGACAGGGAGTAATTCACCCCTCCACTTT
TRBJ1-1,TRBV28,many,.,CASSLSSPGNTEAFF,TGTGCCAGCAGTTTATCGTCCCCAGGGAACACTGAAGCTTTCTTT
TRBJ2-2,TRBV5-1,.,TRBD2,CASSLLAGDYTGELFF,TGCGCCAGCAGCTTGTTAGCGGGGGATTACACCGGGGAGCTGTTTTTT
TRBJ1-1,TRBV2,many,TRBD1,CASSFGQAGTEAFF,TGTGCCAGCAGTTTCGGACAGGCTGGCACTGAAGCTTTCTTT
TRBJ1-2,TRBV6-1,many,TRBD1,CASVKTGTYGYTF,TGTGCCAGCGTCAAGACAGGGACGTATGGCTACACCTTC
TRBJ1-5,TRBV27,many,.,CASSPRLEVINQPQHF,TGTGCCAGCAGTCCCAGACTTGAGGTGATCAATCAGCCCCAGCATTTT
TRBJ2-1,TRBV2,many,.,CASRGVDLPQFF,TGTGCCAGCAGGGGGGTGGACCTTCCGCAGTTCTTC
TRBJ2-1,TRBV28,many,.,CASSGPNEQFF,TGTGCCAGCAGTGGACCCAATGAGCAGTTCTTC
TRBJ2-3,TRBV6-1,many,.,CASSATTAGTDTQYF,TGTGCCAGCAGTGCGACTACCGCGGGCACAGATACGCAGTATTTT
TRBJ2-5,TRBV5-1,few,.,CASSLVGEETQYF,TGCGCCAGCAGCTTGGTAGGTGAGGAGACCCAGTACTTC
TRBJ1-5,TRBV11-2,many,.,CASSLDLGRNQPQHF,TGTGCCAGCAGCTTAGATTTGGGAAGGAATCAGCCCCAGCATTTT
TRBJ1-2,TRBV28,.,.,CAGSLIAGILNYGYTF,TGTGCCGGCAGTCTAATCGCAGGGATCCTTAACTATGGCTACACCTTC
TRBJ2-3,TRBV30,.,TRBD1,CAWSGTGVSTDTQYF,TGTGCCTGGAGTGGGACAGGGGTCAGCACAGATACGCAGTATTTT
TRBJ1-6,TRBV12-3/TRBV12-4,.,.,CASSPAPYSPLHF,TGTGCCAGCAGCCCAGCCCCCTATTCACCCCTCCACTTT
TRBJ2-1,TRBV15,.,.,CATSRAPSSYNEQFF,TGTGCCACCAGCAGAGCACCGAGCTCCTACAATGAGCAGTTCTTC
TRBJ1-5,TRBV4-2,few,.,CASSRSRGGNQPQHF,TGTGCCAGCAGCCGCTCACGAGGGGGTAATCAGCCCCAGCATTTT
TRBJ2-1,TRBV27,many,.,CASSSRGIQTNEQFF,TGTGCCAGCAGTTCGAGGGGGATCCAGACCAATGAGCAGTTCTTC
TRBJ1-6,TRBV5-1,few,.,CASTGGDLYNSPLHF,TGCGCCAGTACCGGCGGGGACCTTTATAATTCACCCCTCCACTTT
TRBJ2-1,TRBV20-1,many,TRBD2,CSARKRGGNEQFF,TGCAGTGCTAGAAAACGGGGGGGCAATGAGCAGTTCTTC
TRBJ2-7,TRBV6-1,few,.,CASSEGGSYEQYF,TGTGCCAGCAGCGAGGGGGGCTCCTACGAGCAGTACTTC
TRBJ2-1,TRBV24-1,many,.,CATSDATSLGNEQFF,TGTGCCACCAGTGACGCTACTAGTCTGGGGAATGAGCAGTTCTTC
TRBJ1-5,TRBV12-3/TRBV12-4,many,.,CASTASRGNQPQHF,TGTGCCAGCACCGCCTCGAGGGGTAATCAGCCCCAGCATTTT
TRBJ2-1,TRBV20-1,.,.,CSAGAGVANEQFF,TGCAGTGCTGGAGCAGGGGTTGCTAATGAGCAGTTCTTC
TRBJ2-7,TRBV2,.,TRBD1,CASNGQGATYEQYF,TGTGCCAGCAACGGACAGGGGGCGACCTACGAGCAGTACTTC
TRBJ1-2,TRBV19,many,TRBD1,CASRKDRAGGYTF,TGTGCCAGTAGGAAGGACAGGGCGGGAGGCTACACCTTC
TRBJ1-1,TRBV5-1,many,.,CASSFRGNTEAFF,TGTGCCAGCAGTTTCAGGGGGAACACTGAAGCTTTCTTT
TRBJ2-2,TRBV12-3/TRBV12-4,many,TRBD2,CASSLRLAGVAGTGELFF,TGTGCCAGCAGTTTAAGGCTAGCGGGGGTCGCGGGGACCGGGGAGCTGTTTTTT
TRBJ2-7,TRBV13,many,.,CASSLVGRHYEQYF,TGTGCCAGCAGCTTAGTAGGCAGGCACTACGAGCAGTACTTC
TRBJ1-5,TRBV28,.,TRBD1,CASGRQGANQPQHF,TGTGCCAGCGGAAGACAGGGGGCCAATCAGCCCCAGCATTTT
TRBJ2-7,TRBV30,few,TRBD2,CAWTVDSGGSYEQYF,TGTGCCTGGACGGTTGACAGCGGGGGATCCTACGAGCAGTACTTC
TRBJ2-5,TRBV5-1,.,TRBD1,CANSRGQETQYF,TGCGCCAACAGTAGGGGGCAGGAGACCCAGTACTTC